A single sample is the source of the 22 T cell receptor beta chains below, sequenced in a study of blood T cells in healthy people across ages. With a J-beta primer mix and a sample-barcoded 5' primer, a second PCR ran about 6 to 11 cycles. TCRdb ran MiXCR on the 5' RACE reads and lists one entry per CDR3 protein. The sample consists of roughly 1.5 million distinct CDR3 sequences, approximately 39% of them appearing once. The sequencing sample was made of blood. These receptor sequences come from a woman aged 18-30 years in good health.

CDR3 coding DNA: TGCGCCAGCAGCCAAGGTAACGGACTAGTCGACGAGCAGTACTTC. Encoded protein: CASSQGNGLVDEQYF. This chain connects TRBV4-1 to TRBJ2-7; 7 bases map to TRBD2. Trimming took 1 base from V and 5 from J; bases not matched to a gene: 8. Germline CDR1 and CDR2: MGHRA and YSYEKL. The CDR3 sequence is 15 residues long.

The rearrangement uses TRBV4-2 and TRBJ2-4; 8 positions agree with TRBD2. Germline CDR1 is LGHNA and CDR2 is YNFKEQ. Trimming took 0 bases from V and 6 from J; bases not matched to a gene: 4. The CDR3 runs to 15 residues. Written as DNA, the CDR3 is TGTGCCAGCAGCCAAGACTGGGCGGGAGGAAACATTCAGTACTTC. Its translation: CASSQDWAGGNIQYF.

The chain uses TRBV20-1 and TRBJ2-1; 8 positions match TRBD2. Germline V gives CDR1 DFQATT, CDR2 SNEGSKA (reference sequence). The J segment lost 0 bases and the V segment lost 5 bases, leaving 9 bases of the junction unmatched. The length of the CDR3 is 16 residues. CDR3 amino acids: CSAAGYGTSSYNEQFF. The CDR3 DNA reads TGCAGTGCTGCCGGGTACGGGACTAGCTCCTACAATGAGCAGTTCTTC.

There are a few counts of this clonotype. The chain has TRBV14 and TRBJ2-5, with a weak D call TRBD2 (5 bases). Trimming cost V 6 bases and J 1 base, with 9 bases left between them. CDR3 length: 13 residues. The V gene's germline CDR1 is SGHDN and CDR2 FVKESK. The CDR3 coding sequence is TGTGCCAGCAGGCGGAGGATCCAAGAGACCCAGTACTTC. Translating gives CASRRRIQETQYF.

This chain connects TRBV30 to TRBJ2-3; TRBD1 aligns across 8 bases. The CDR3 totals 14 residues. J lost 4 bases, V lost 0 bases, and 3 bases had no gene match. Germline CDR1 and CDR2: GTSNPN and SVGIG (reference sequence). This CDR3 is CAWSVTGVPDTQYF. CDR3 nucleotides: TGTGCCTGGAGTGTGACAGGGGTCCCAGATACGCAGTATTTT. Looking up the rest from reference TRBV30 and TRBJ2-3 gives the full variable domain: SQTIHQWPATLVQPVGSPLSLECTVEGTSNPNLYWYRQAAGRGLQLLFYSVGIGQISSEVPQNLSASRPQDRQFILSSKKLLLSDSGFYLCAWSVTGVPDTQYFGPGTRLTVL.

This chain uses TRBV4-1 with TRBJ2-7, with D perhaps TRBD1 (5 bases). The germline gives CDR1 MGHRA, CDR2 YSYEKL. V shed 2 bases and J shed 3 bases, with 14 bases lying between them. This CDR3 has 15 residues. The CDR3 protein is CASSQRLDTNYEQYF. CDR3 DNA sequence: TGCGCCAGCAGCCAACGCCTGGACACCAACTACGAGCAGTACTTC.

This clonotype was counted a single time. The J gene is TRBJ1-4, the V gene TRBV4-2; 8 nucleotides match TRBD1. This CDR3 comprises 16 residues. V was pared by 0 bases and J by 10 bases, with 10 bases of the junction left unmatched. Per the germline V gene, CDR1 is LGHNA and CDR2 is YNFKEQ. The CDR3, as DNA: TGTGCCAGCAGCCAAGATAGCGGGCAGGGGGCCGGAAAACTGTTTTTT. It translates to CASSQDSGQGAGKLFF.

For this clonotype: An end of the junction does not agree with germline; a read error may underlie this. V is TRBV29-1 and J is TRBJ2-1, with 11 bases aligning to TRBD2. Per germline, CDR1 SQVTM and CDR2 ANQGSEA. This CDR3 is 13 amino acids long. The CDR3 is CGVRRLAGGEQFF. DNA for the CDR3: TGCGGCGTTAGGCGGCTAGCGGGAGGTGAGCAGTTCTTC.

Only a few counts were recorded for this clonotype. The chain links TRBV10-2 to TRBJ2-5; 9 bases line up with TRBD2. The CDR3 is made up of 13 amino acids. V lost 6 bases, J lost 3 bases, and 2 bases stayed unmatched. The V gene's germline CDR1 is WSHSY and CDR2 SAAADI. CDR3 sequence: CASSGTSKETQYF. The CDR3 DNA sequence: TGCGCCAGCAGCGGGACTAGCAAAGAGACCCAGTACTTC.

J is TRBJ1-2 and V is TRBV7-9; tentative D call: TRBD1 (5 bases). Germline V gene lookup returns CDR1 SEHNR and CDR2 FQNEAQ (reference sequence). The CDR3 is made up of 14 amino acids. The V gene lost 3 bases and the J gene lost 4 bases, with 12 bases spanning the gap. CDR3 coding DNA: TGTGCCAGCAGCTTTCCCTCCGGGACCTATGGCTACACCTTC. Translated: CASSFPSGTYGYTF.

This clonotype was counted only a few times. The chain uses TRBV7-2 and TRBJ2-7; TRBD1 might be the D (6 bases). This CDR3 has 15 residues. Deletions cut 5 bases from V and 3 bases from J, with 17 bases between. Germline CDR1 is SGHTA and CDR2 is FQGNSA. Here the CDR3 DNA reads TGTGCCAGCAGCGCCGGGACACTCTTCGACTACGAGCAGTACTTC. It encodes CASSAGTLFDYEQYF.

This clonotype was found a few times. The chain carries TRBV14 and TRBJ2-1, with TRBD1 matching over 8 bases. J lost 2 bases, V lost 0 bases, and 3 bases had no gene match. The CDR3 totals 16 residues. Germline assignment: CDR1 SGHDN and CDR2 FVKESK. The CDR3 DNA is TGTGCCAGCAGCCAAGAAGGACAGGGACCCTACAATGAGCAGTTCTTC. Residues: CASSQEGQGPYNEQFF.

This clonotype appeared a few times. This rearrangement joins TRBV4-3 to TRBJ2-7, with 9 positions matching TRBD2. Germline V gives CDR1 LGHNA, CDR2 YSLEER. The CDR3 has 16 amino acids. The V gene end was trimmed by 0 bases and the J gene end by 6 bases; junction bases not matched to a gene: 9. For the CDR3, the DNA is TGCGCCAGCAGCCAAGAGGCGGGAGGGCTGTGGGGCGAGCAGTACTTC. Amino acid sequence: CASSQEAGGLWGEQYF.

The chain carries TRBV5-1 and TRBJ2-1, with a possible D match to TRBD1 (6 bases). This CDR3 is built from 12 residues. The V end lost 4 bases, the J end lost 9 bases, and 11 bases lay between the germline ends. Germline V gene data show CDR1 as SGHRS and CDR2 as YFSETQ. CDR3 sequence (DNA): TGCGCCAGCAGCGACACAGGGACTGAGCAGTTCTTC. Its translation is CASSDTGTEQFF.

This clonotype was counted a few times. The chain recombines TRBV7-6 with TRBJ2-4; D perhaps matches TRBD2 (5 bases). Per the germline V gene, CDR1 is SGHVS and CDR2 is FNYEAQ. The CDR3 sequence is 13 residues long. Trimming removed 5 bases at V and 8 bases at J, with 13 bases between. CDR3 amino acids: CASSPGPGDIQYF. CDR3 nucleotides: TGTGCCAGCAGCCCAGGACCCGGGGACATTCAGTACTTC.

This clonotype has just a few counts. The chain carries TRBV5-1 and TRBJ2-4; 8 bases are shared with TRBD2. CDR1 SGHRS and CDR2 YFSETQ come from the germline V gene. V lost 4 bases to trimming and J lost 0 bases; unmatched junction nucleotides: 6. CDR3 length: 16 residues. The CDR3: CASSTGGVLAKNIQYF. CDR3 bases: TGCGCCAGCAGCACCGGGGGGGTTCTAGCCAAAAACATTCAGTACTTC.

Here the CDR3 DNA reads TGTGCCAGCAGCTTAGGAGGGTATGGGGGCAATCAGCCCCAGCATTTT. Its translation is CASSLGGYGGNQPQHF. The V gene is TRBV7-2, the J gene TRBJ1-5; D ambiguous. CDR1 is SGHTA and CDR2 is FQGNSA in the germline V gene. With 1 base removed from V and 2 bases from J, the gap between germline ends came to 12 bases. The CDR3 has 16 residues.

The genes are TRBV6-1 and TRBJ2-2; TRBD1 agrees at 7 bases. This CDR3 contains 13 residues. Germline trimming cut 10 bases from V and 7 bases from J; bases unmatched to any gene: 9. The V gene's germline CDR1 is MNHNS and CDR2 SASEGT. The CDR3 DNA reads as TGTGCCATCTACGACAGGGAAGACGGGGAGCTGTTTTTT. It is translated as CAIYDREDGELFF.

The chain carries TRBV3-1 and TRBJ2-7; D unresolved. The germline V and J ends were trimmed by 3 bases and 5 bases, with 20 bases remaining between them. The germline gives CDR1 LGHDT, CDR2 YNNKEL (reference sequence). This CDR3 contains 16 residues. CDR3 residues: CASSHHPWQVFHEQYF. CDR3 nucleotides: TGTGCCAGCAGCCACCACCCGTGGCAGGTTTTCCACGAGCAGTACTTC.

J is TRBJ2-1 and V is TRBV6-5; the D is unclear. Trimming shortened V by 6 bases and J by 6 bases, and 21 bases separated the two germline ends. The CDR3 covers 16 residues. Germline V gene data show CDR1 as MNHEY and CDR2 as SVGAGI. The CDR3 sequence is CASRRATLSRSNEQFF. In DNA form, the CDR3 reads TGTGCCAGCAGGCGCGCTACCCTGTCCCGGTCCAATGAGCAGTTCTTC.

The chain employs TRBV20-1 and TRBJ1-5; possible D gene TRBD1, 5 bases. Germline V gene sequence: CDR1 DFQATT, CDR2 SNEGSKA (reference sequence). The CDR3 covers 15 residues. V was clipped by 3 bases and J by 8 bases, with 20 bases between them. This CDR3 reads CSASIGRAEEEPQHF. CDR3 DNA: TGCAGTGCTAGTATCGGCAGGGCTGAAGAAGAGCCCCAGCATTTT.

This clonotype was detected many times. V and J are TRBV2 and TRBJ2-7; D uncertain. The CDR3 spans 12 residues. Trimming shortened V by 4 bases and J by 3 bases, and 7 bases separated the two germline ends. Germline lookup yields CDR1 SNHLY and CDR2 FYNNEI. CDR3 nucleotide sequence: TGTGCCAGCAGTGCAACTATCTACGAGCAGTACTTC. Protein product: CASSATIYEQYF.